This is a list of T cell receptor beta chains from one sample in a study of blood T cells in healthy people across ages. TCRdb re-called the 5' RACE reads with MiXCR, one entry per CDR3 protein. The sample contains about 670,000 distinct CDR3 sequences, around 50% of which appear only once. Source material: blood. Every receptor here comes from a woman of 80 years or more in good health. The conserved cysteine and the conserved F or W are not part of the CDR3 here. Each record gives: J gene, D gene, V gene, CDR3 protein. The D gene is left open where the match is weak.

TRBJ2-1	NA	TRBV29-1	SVEEDIQYNEQF
TRBJ2-1	TRBD2	TRBV12-3/TRBV12-4	ASSPREGWNEQF
TRBJ2-7	TRBD2	TRBV6-1	ASSDLGLVIYEQY
TRBJ1-1	NA	TRBV5-1	ASSLDTGITEAF
TRBJ2-1	NA	TRBV5-1	ASSFGSSYNEQF
TRBJ2-2	TRBD2	TRBV27	ASSLATAGGTGGELF
TRBJ2-7	NA	TRBV25-1	ASSKQSSYEQY
TRBJ2-7	NA	TRBV7-2	ASSPYYPSYEQY
TRBJ2-1	NA	TRBV18	ASSRPGTHGEQF
TRBJ1-1	TRBD1	TRBV2	ASRKRGTGGPSMNTEAF
NA	TRBD1	TRBV5-6	ASSIGTGALRYEQY
TRBJ1-2	NA	TRBV6-1	ASRRLGTGYGYT
TRBJ2-2	TRBD2	TRBV10-3	AISEPGLVGNTGELF
TRBJ2-1	TRBD2	TRBV20-1	SAPGLAGRSDNEQF
TRBJ1-1	NA	TRBV6-2/TRBV6-3	ASSYLGSVGTEAF
TRBJ1-4	TRBD1	TRBV3-1	ASTTGDEKLF
TRBJ1-2	NA	TRBV7-9	ASSIPRGYGYT
TRBJ1-4	NA	TRBV20-1	SARGGGGNEKLF
TRBJ2-3	NA	TRBV5-1	ASSLEGWSTDTQY